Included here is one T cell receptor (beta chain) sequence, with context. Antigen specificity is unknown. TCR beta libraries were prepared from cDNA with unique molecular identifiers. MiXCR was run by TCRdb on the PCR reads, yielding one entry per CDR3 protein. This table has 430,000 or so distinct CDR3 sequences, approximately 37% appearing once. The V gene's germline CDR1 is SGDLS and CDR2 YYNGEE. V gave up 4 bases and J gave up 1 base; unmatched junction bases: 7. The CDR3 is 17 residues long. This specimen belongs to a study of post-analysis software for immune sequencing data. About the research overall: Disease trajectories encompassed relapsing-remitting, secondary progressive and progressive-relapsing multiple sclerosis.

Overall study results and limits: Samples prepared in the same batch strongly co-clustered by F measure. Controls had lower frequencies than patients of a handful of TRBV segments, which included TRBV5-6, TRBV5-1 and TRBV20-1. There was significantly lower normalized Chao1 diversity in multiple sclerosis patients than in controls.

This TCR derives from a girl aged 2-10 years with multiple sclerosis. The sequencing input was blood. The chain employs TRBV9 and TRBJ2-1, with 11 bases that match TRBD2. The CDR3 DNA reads TGTGCCAGCAGCCTAGCGGGAGGAATAAATTCCTACAATGAGCAGTTCTTC. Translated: CASSLAGGINSYNEQFF.